The 7 T cell receptor beta chains in this list originate from one sample, sequenced in a study of T-cell memory formation after mild COVID-19. MiXCR, run by TCRdb on the 5' RACE reads, gives a single entry per CDR3 protein. In the table there are about 260,000 distinct CDR3 sequences, around 15% of which are singletons. Input material: PBMCs or a T cell subset sorted from them (not recorded which). The receptors here all came from a man aged 18-30 years who had mild COVID-19 (a few samples of this study predate the infection). Cell type and time point are not known.

The rearrangement joins TRBV7-9 to TRBJ2-3, with D possibly being TRBD2 (5 bases). The CDR3 covers 14 residues. Trimming took off 5 bases at V and 4 bases at J, with 13 bases between the two ends. Germline V lookup: CDR1 SEHNR, CDR2 FQNEAQ (reference sequence). This CDR3 is CASSHERYPDTQYF. The CDR3 coding sequence is TGTGCCAGCAGCCACGAGCGGTACCCAGATACGCAGTATTTT.

The genes are TRBV10-1 and TRBJ2-3; 8 bases map to TRBD2. The CDR3 consists of 13 residues. Germline assignment: CDR1 WNHNN and CDR2 SYGVQD (reference sequence). Germline trimming cut 6 bases from V and 5 bases from J; bases unmatched to any gene: 4. The CDR3 region is CASSGTRVDTQYF. As DNA, the CDR3 is TGCGCCAGCAGCGGGACTAGGGTAGATACGCAGTATTTT.

The gene calls are TRBV4-1 and TRBJ2-7; maybe TRBD1 (5 bases). CDR1 MGHRA and CDR2 YSYEKL come from the germline V gene. The CDR3 consists of 13 residues. Trimming stripped 1 base from V and 3 bases from J, with 7 bases between. DNA for the CDR3: TGCGCCAGCAGCCAAGGGGGCAGCTACGAGCAGTACGTC. This translates into CASSQGGSYEQYV.

The sample holds a few counts of this clonotype. The gene calls are TRBV7-2 and TRBJ2-1; a possible D gene is TRBD1 (6 bases). CDR3 length: 15 residues. V lost 1 base and J lost 3, with 10 bases in between. The germline gives CDR1 SGHTA, CDR2 FQGNSA. CDR3 bases: TGTGCCAGCAGCTTAGGGACAGCGATCTACAATGAGCAGTTCTTC. It specifies CASSLGTAIYNEQFF.

This clonotype occurred a few times. The chain has TRBV7-2 and TRBJ1-5; D not certain. Germline values: CDR1 SGHTA, CDR2 FQGNSA. CDR3 length: 13 residues. Deletions cut 0 bases from V and 5 bases from J, with 5 bases between. CDR3 sequence (DNA): TGTGCCAGCAGCTTAGCGCCGGATCAGCCCCAGCATTTT. It encodes CASSLAPDQPQHF.

The rearrangement uses TRBV12-3 or TRBV12-4 and TRBJ1-1, with D maybe TRBD1 (6 bases). The CDR3 is 13 residues long. The V gene lost 5 bases and the J gene lost 7 bases, with 14 bases spanning the gap. The CDR3: CASSKVGQIEAFF. Written as DNA, the CDR3 is TGTGCCAGCAGTAAAGTAGGACAGATTGAAGCTTTCTTT.

The chain links TRBV5-1 to TRBJ2-1, with D unresolved. The CDR3 sequence is 12 residues long. CDR1 and CDR2 (germline): SGHRS, YFSETQ. V lost 0 bases and J 8 bases, leaving 6 bases between the germline ends. The CDR3: CASSLEGDEQFF. CDR3 nucleotide sequence: TGCGCCAGCAGCTTGGAGGGCGATGAGCAGTTCTTC.